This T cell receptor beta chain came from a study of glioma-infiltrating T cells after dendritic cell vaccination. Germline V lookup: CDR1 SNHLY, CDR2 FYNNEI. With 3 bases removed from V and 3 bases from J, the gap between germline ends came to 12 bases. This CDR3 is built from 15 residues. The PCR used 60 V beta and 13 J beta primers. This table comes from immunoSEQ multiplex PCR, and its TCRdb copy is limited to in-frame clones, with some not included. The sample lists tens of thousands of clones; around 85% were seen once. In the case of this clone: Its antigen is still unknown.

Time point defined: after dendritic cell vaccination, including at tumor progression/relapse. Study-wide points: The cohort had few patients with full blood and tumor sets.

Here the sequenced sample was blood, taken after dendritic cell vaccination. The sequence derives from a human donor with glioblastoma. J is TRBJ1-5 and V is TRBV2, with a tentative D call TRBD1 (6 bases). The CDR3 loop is CASSDWGLVNQPQHF. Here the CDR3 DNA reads TGTGCCAGCAGTGATTGGGGGCTGGTCAATCAGCCCCAGCATTTT.